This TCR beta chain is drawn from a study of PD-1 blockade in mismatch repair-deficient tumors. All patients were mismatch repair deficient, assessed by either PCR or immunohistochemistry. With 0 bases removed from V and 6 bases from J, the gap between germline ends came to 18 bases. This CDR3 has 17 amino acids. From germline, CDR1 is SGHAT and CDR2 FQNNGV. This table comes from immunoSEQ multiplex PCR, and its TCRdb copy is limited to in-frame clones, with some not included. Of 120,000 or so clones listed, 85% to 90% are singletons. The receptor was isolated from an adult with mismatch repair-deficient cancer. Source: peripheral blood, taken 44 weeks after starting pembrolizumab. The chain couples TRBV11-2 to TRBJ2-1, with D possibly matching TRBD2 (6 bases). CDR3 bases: TGTGCCAGCAGCTTAGACGAGCCGGCGGGATTGGGCAATGAGCAGTTCTTC. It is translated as CASSLDEPAGLGNEQFF.